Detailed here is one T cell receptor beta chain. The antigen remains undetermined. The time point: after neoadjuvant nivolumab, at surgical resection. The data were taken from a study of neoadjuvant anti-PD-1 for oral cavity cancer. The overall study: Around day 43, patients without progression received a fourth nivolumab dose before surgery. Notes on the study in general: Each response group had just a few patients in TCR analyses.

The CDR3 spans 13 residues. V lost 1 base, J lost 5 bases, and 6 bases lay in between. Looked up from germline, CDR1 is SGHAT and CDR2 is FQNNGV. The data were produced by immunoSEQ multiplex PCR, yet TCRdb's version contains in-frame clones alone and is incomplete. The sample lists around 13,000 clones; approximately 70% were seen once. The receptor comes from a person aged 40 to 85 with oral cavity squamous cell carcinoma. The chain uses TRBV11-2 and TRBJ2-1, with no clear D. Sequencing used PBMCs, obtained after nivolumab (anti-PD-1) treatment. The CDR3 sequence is CASSLVSNNEQFF. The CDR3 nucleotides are TGTGCCAGCAGCTTAGTTTCAAACAATGAGCAGTTCTTC. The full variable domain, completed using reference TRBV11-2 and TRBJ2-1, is EAGVAQSPRYKIIEKRQSVAFWCNPISGHATLYWYQQILGQGPKLLIQFQNNGVVDDSQLPKDRFSAERLKGVDSTLKIQPAKLEDSAVYLCASSLVSNNEQFFGPGTRLTVL.